These 6 T cell receptor beta chains came from one sample sequenced in a study of blood T cell repertoires in COVID-19. Assay: immunoSEQ multiplex PCR; the TCRdb copy retains only in-frame clones and omits some. The sample has 350,000 or so clones, around 90% seen once; the top ten hold 3% to 4%. The sample comprised peripheral blood. These receptors were taken from an older woman with COVID-19, enrolled during active disease.

The V and J genes are TRBV7-9 and TRBJ2-1; possibly TRBD2 for D (5 bases). V lost 1 base and J 1 base, leaving 8 bases between the germline ends. The CDR3 extends over 15 amino acids. CDR1 and CDR2 from the germline V gene are SEHNR and FQNEAQ (reference sequence). CDR3 sequence (DNA): TGTGCCAGCAGCTTAGGGCGAGGGTCCTACAATGAGCAGTTCTTC. This gives the protein CASSLGRGSYNEQFF.

This chain uses TRBV5-1 with TRBJ2-7, with D tentatively TRBD2 (6 bases). This CDR3 is built from 14 residues. Per germline, CDR1 SGHRS and CDR2 YFSETQ. V lost 4 bases and J 2 bases, leaving 13 bases between the germline ends. The CDR3 coding sequence is TGCGCCAGCAGCCCCGGACTACGACCCTACGAGCAGTACTTC. This encodes CASSPGLRPYEQYF.

This rearrangement joins TRBV6-2 or TRBV6-3 to TRBJ2-1; no definite D call. Trimming cost V 2 bases and J 8 bases, with 10 bases left between them. The CDR3 is 13 residues long. Per the germline V gene, CDR1 is MNHEY and CDR2 is SVGEGT. This CDR3 is CASSYRLVHEQFF. CDR3 nucleotide sequence: TGTGCCAGCAGTTACAGACTGGTCCATGAGCAGTTCTTC.

The V call is TRBV18, the J call TRBJ2-4; 7 bases map to TRBD2. The ends lost 3 bases at V and 2 bases at J; junction bases unmatched: 19. Germline loops: CDR1 KGHSH, CDR2 LQKENI. CDR3 length: 20 amino acids. As DNA, the CDR3 is TGTGCCAGCTCACCTATTCCCGGGGGGTTGGCAGAAACTACCAAAAACATTCAGTACTTC. This translates into CASSPIPGGLAETTKNIQYF. Full variable domain (remainder filled in from reference TRBV18 and TRBJ2-4): NAGVMQNPRHLVRRRGQEARLRCSPMKGHSHVYWYRQLPEEGLKFMVYLQKENIIDESGMPKERFSAEFPKEGPSILRIQQVVRGDSAAYFCASSPIPGGLAETTKNIQYFGAGTRLSVL.

V gene TRBV6-6 combines with J gene TRBJ1-5; 9 nucleotides match TRBD1. There are 14 residues in the CDR3. Germline-derived CDR1 and CDR2 are MNHNY and SVGAGI (reference sequence). Unmatched junction bases numbered 8, after V lost 8 bases and J lost 6 bases. CDR3 DNA: TGTGCCAGCGCGCGTACAGGGGGCTCTCAGCCCCAGCATTTT. It specifies CASARTGGSQPQHF.

This chain joins TRBV10-3 and TRBJ2-7, with D perhaps TRBD1 (5 bases). Germline-derived CDR1 and CDR2 are ENHRY and SYGVKD. V was trimmed by 7 bases and J by 2 bases, leaving 12 bases between them. The CDR3 extends over 13 amino acids. The CDR3 region is CAITTGSTYEQYF. The CDR3 coding sequence is TGTGCCATCACTACAGGCTCAACCTACGAGCAGTACTTC.